Described below is a single T cell receptor beta chain sequence and its context. Its antigen is not identified. A much larger clone lies a single base off, so this may be a read error. To make TCR beta libraries, researchers used iRepertoire HTBI primers and Arm-PCR of CDR3 regions. In the original analysis: Gene usage covered 50 to 75 TRBV and 14 to 15 TRBJ segments. In TCRdb, the multiplex PCR reads were re-called with MiXCR into one record per CDR3 protein. The V and J calls come from TCRdb's annotation, not from the publication. The sample consists of 400,000 to 500,000 distinct CDR3 sequences, around 20% of them appearing once. Time point in this sample: persistent/refractory GD, antithyroid drugs over 5 years with positive TRAb. The authors made the TCR library using RNA they extracted from PBMCs. The patients were drawn from one endocrinology department in Xi'an, China. This sample stems from a study of regulatory T cells in long-lasting Graves disease.

Trimming shortened V by 4 bases and J by 5 bases, and 14 bases separated the two germline ends. CDR1 and CDR2 from the germline V gene are MNHEY and SMNVEV (reference sequence). This CDR3 region has 14 residues. Overall study findings and caveats: TCR diversity in persistent Graves' patients was below that of newly diagnosed ones. TRBV28, TRBJ1-2 and TRBJ2-5 were segments that persistent disease favored.

This clonotype was obtained from a female donor with Graves disease. The sequences come from peripheral blood mononuclear cells (PBMCs), collected when the disease was refractory, from a patient treated with antithyroid drugs. The chain has TRBV27 and TRBJ1-1, with D possibly matching TRBD1 (5 bases). The CDR3 is CASSSRGAWTEAFF. Here the CDR3 DNA reads TGTGCCAGCAGTTCAAGGGGAGCCTGGACTGAAGCTTTCTTT.